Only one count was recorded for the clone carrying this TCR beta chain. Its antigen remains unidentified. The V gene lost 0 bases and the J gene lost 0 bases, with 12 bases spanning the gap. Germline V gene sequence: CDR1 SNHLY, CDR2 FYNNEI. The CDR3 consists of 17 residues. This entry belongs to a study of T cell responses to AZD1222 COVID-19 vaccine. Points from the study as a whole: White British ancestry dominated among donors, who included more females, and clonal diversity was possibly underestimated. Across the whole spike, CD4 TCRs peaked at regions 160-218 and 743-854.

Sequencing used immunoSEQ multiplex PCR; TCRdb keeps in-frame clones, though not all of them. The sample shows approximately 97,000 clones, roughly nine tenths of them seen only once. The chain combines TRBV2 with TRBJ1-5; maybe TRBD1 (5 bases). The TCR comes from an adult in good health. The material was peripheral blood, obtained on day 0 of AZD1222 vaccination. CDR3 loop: CASSEAGAGRSNQPQHF. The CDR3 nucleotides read TGTGCCAGCAGTGAAGCCGGGGCGGGACGTAGCAATCAGCCCCAGCATTTT.